This TCR beta chain came from a study of T cells in Graves' hyperthyroidism and ophthalmopathy. Aged 18 to 65, the patients had hyperthyroidism that was newly diagnosed and had lasted under 2 months. Diagnoses rested on clinical symptoms, serum thyroxine and TRAb, thyroid ultrasound and orbital computed tomography. Using around 10 ml of fresh peripheral blood, PBMCs were prepared. Study outcomes and limitations: Most thyroid clonotypes expanded above 0.001 were also detected in blood.

Researchers amplified the TCR beta CDR3 regions from RNA transcripts. TCR CDR3 underwent first-round RT-PCR with the HTBI primer set. TCRdb passed the multiplex PCR reads through MiXCR, listing each CDR3 protein once. This sample has hundreds of thousands of distinct CDR3 sequences, with roughly 20% found just once. Germline CDR1 is SGDLS and CDR2 is YYNGEE. The CDR3 runs 17 residues. V was pared by 1 base and J by 5 bases, with 8 bases of the junction left unmatched. Comments on this clonotype: Antigen: not known.

This chain links TRBV9 with TRBJ2-2; 10 bases are a match to TRBD1. The clonotype originates from a woman between 50 and 59 years old with Graves' hyperthyroidism that later progressed to Graves' ophthalmopathy. Sequencing used blood. The CDR3: CASSVRDRGRRTGELFF. CDR3 bases: TGTGCCAGCAGCGTACGGGACAGGGGTAGAAGAACCGGGGAGCTGTTTTTT. The full variable domain, its missing parts supplied by reference TRBV9 and TRBJ2-2, is DSGVTQTPKHLITATGQRVTLRCSPRSGDLSVYWYQQSLDQGLQFLIQYYNGEERAKGNILERFSAQQFPDLHSELNLSSLELGDSALYFCASSVRDRGRRTGELFFGEGSRLTVL.